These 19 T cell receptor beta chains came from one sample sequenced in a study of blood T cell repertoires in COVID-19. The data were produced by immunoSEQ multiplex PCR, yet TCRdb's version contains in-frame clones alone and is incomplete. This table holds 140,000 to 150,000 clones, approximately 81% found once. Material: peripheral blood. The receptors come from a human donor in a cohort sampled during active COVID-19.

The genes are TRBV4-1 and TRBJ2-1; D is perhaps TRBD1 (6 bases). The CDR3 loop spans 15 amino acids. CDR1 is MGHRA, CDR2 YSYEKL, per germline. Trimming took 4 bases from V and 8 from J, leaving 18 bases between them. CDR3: CASSLQGREIDEQFF. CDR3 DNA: TGCGCCAGCAGCCTACAGGGCAGGGAGATCGATGAGCAGTTCTTC.

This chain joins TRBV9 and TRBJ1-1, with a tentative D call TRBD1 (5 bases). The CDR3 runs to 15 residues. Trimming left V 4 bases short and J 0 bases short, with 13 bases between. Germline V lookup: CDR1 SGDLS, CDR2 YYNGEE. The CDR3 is CASSIRTDMNTEAFF. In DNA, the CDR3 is TGTGCCAGCAGCATTAGGACGGACATGAACACTGAAGCTTTCTTT.

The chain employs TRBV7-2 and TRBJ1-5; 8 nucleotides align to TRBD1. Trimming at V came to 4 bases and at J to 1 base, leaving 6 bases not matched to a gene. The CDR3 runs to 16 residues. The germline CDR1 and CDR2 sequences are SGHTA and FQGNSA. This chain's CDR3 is CASSSSDRVSNQPQHF. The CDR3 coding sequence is TGTGCCAGCAGCTCCTCGGACAGGGTCAGCAATCAGCCCCAGCATTTT.

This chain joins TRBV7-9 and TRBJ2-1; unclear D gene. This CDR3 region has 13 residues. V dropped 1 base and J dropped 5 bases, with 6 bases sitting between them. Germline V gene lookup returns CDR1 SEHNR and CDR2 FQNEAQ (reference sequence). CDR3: CASSLDRDNEQFF. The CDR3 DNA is TGTGCCAGCAGCTTAGACCGCGACAATGAGCAGTTCTTC.

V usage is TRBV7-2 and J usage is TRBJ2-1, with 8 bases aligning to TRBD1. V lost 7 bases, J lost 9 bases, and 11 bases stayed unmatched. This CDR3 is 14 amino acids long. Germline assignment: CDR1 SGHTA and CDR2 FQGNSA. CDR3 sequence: CASTSVTGAAEQFF. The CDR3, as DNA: TGTGCCAGCACCTCCGTGACAGGGGCGGCTGAGCAGTTCTTC.

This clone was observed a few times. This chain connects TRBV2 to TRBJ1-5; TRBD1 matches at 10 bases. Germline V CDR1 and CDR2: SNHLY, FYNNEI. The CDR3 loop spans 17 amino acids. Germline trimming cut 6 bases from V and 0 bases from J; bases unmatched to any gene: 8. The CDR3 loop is CASSGDRGANSNQPQHF. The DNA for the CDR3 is TGTGCCAGCAGCGGGGACAGGGGCGCCAATAGCAATCAGCCCCAGCATTTT.

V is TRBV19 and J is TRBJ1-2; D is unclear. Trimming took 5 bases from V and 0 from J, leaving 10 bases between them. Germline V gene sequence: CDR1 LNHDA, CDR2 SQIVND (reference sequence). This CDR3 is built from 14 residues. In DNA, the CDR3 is TGTGCCAGTAGTGCTCTAACCACTAACTATGGCTACACCTTC. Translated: CASSALTTNYGYTF. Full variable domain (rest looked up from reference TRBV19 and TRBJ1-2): DGGITQSPKYLFRKEGQNVTLSCEQNLNHDAMYWYRQDPGQGLRLIYYSQIVNDFQKGDIAEGYSVSREKKESFPLTVTSAQKNPTAFYLCASSALTTNYGYTFGSGTRLTVV.

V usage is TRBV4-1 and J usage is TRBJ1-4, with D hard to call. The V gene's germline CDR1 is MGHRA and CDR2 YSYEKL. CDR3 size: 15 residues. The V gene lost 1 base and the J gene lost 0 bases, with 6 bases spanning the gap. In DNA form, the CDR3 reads TGCGCCAGCAGCCAAGGTACAGCAACTAATGAAAAACTGTTTTTT. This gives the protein CASSQGTATNEKLFF.

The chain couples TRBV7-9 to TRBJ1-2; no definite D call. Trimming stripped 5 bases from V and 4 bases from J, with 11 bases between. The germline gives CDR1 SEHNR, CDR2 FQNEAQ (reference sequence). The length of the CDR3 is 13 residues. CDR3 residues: CASSEGGIYGYTF. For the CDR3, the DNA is TGTGCCAGCAGCGAAGGAGGTATCTATGGCTACACCTTC. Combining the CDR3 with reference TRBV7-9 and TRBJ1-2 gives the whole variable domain DTGVSQNPRHKITKRGQNVTFRCDPISEHNRLYWYRQTLGQGPEFLTYFQNEAQLEKSRLLSDRFSAERPKGSFSTLEIQRTEQGDSAMYLCASSEGGIYGYTFGSGTRLTVV.

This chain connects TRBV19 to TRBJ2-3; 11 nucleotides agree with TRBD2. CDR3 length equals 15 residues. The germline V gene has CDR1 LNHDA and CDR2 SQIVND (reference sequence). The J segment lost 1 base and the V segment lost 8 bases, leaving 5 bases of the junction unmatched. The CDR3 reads CASALAGGRTDTQYF. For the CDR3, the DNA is TGTGCCAGTGCCCTAGCGGGGGGTCGCACAGATACGCAGTATTTT.

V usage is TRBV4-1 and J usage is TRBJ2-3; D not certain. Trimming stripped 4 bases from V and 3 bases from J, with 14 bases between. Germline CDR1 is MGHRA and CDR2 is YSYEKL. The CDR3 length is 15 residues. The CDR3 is CASSPTRVRTDTQYF. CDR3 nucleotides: TGCGCCAGCAGCCCAACACGGGTGAGGACAGATACGCAGTATTTT.

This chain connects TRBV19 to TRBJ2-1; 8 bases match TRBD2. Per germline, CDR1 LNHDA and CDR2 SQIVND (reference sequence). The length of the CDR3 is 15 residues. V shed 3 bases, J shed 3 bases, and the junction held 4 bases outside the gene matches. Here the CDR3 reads CASSMSGGFYNEQFF. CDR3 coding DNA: TGTGCCAGTAGTATGAGCGGGGGATTCTACAATGAGCAGTTCTTC.

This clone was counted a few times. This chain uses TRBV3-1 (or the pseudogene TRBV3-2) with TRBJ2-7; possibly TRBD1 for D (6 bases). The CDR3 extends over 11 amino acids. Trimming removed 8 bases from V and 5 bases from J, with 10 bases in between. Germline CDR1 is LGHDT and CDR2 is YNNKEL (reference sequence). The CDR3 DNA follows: TGTGCCAGCTCCGGGACACACGAGCAGTACTTC. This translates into CASSGTHEQYF.

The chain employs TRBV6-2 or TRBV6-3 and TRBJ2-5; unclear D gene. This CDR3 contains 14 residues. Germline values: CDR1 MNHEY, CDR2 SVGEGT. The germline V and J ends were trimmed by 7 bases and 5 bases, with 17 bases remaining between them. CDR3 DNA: TGTGCCAGCAACCCGACCGGTCGGAGTGAGACCCAGTACTTC. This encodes CASNPTGRSETQYF.

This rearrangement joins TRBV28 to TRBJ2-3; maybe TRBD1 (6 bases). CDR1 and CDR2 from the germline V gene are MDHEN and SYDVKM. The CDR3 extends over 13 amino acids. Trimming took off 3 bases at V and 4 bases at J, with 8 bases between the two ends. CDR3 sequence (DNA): TGTGCCAGCAGTTTTCAGGGGTCAGATACGCAGTATTTT. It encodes CASSFQGSDTQYF.

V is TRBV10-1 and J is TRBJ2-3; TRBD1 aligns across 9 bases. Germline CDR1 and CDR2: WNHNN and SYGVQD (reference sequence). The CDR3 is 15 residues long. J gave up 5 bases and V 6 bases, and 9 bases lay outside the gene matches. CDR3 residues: CASSALGQGQDTQYF. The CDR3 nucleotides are TGCGCCAGCAGCGCTTTAGGACAGGGGCAAGATACGCAGTATTTT.

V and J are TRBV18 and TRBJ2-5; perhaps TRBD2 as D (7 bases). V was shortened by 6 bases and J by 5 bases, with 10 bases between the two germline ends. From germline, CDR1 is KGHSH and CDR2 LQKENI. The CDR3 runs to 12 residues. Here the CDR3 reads CASSGGAETQYF. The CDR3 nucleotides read TGTGCCAGCTCTGGGGGGGCCGAGACCCAGTACTTC.

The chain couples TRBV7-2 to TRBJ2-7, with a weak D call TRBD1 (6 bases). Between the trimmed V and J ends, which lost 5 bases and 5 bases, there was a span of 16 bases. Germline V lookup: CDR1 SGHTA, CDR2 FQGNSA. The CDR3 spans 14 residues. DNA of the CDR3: TGTGCCAGCAGCCGTTCTGCCAGGGGCCACGAGCAGTACTTC. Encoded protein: CASSRSARGHEQYF.

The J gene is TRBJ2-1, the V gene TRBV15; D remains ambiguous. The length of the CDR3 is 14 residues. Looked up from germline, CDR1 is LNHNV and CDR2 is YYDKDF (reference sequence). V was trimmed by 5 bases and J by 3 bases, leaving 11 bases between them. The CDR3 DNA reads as TGTGCCACCAGCTTCCCCGGGTACTACAATGAGCAGTTCTTC. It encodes CATSFPGYYNEQFF.